This entry lists 20 T cell receptor beta chains sequenced from one sample in a study of T cell responses to AZD1222 COVID-19 vaccine (dated by TCRdb to about 2021). Libraries were made using the immunoSEQ multiplex PCR assay. As stored in TCRdb, this immuneACCESS dataset retains in-frame rearrangements with V and J assigned. A fraction of the clones does not appear; measured against another copy, unresolved V genes explain less than half of the discrepancy, and the remainder lacks a known reason. The sample data list around 140,000 clones, and 85% to 90% of these were observed just once. The ten most abundant clones make up 20% to 25% of the sample. Per the publication, the time point label means: baseline before first vaccination. The sample was peripheral blood, taken on day 0 of AZD1222 vaccination. All receptors come from an adult in good health.

Points on this clone: One junction end disagrees with the germline gene, perhaps due to a read error. V and J are TRBV7-7 and TRBJ2-2, with D perhaps TRBD2 (6 bases). This CDR3 spans 14 amino acids. CDR1 is SSHAT, CDR2 FNYEAQ, per germline (reference sequence). CDR3 in DNA: TGTGCTAGCAGCTTAGCGGTGGGAACCGGGGAGCTGTTTTTT. This sequence encodes CASSLAVGTGELFF.

The chain uses TRBV6-4 and TRBJ1-6; D remains ambiguous. The CDR3 covers 17 residues. V dropped 7 bases and J dropped 2 bases, with 18 bases sitting between them. Germline CDR1 and CDR2: MRHNA and SNTAGT. CDR3 sequence (DNA): TGTGCCAGCATAAGTCTCCGTCGAAGTCCCTATAATTCACCCCTCCACTTT. Its protein product is CASISLRRSPYNSPLHF.

This clone turned up a few times. This sequence joins TRBV7-2 and TRBJ1-1; D not resolved. The V gene's germline CDR1 is SGHTA and CDR2 FQGNSA. This CDR3 is 13 amino acids long. Trimming shortened V by 2 bases and J by 1 base, and 5 bases separated the two germline ends. CDR3 DNA sequence: TGTGCCAGCAGCTTACAGCCGAACACTGAAGCTTTCTTT. It encodes CASSLQPNTEAFF. Full variable domain (rest looked up from reference TRBV7-2 and TRBJ1-1): GAGVSQSPSNKVTEKGKDVELRCDPISGHTALYWYRQSLGQGLEFLIYFQGNSAPDKSGLPSDRFSAERTGGSVSTLTIQRTQQEDSAVYLCASSLQPNTEAFFGQGTRLTVV.

This clone came up once. DNA of the CDR3: TGTGCCAGCAGCTTACAGTTTGGCGGGGGGTACGAGCAGTACTTC. Translating it yields CASSLQFGGGYEQYF. The chain couples TRBV7-2 to TRBJ2-7; 8 positions match TRBD2. Germline trimming cut 2 bases from V and 4 bases from J; bases unmatched to any gene: 7. This CDR3 contains 15 residues. Germline values: CDR1 SGHTA, CDR2 FQGNSA.

This sequence joins TRBV28 and TRBJ1-4; D is ambiguous. Trimming took off 6 bases at V and 9 bases at J, with 11 bases between the two ends. CDR1 MDHEN and CDR2 SYDVKM come from the germline V gene. The CDR3 sequence is 12 residues long. The CDR3 protein is CASSYLDKKLFF. CDR3 in DNA: TGTGCCAGCAGCTATCTCGACAAAAAACTGTTTTTT.

The rearrangement links TRBV28 to TRBJ1-3; possible D gene TRBD1, 5 bases. Germline loops: CDR1 MDHEN, CDR2 SYDVKM. CDR3 size: 15 residues. V lost 2 bases, J lost 7 bases, and 15 bases lay in between. This chain's CDR3 is CASSLGQGNGNTIYF. CDR3 DNA sequence: TGTGCCAGCAGTTTAGGCCAGGGTAACGGGAACACCATATATTTT.

The J gene is TRBJ2-2, the V gene TRBV7-2; D gene uncertain. Germline assignment: CDR1 SGHTA and CDR2 FQGNSA. The CDR3 loop spans 14 amino acids. With 1 base removed from V and 3 bases from J, the gap between germline ends came to 6 bases. In DNA form, the CDR3 reads TGTGCCAGCAGCTTAGTGAGAGACACCGGGGAGCTGTTTTTT. Translation gives CASSLVRDTGELFF.

The rearrangement joins TRBV29-1 to TRBJ2-7; no clear D gene. This CDR3 region has 12 residues. V was cut by 7 bases and J by 2 bases, with 12 bases left in between. The germline V gene encodes CDR1 SQVTM and CDR2 ANQGSEA. The CDR3 DNA follows: TGCAGCGGGAAGATGGGGACCTACGAGCAGTACTTC. Translation gives CSGKMGTYEQYF.

The chain combines TRBV19 with TRBJ1-2, with TRBD1 matching over 12 bases. The CDR3 covers 16 residues. Germline assignment: CDR1 LNHDA and CDR2 SQIVND (reference sequence). The junction had 11 bases not matched to a gene; V was cut back by 5 bases and J by 7 bases. The CDR3 spells CASSPSGQGALGGYTF. Here the CDR3 DNA reads TGTGCCAGTAGTCCTTCGGGACAGGGGGCCCTAGGTGGCTACACCTTC.

V is TRBV6-5 and J is TRBJ2-7; D remains ambiguous. From germline, CDR1 is MNHEY and CDR2 SVGAGI. This CDR3 comprises 12 residues. Trimming left V 5 bases short and J 6 bases short, with 11 bases between. The CDR3 nucleotides are TGTGCCAGCAGTCATAAGGCTGGCGAGCAGTACTTC. It encodes CASSHKAGEQYF.

The V gene is TRBV24-1, the J gene TRBJ2-5; 10 bases agree with TRBD1. The V and J ends lost 5 bases and 7 bases, in that order; junction bases with no gene match: 3. Germline V gene lookup returns CDR1 KGHDR and CDR2 SFDVKD. This CDR3 is 13 amino acids long. CDR3 sequence: CATSGRTGGTQYF. In DNA form, the CDR3 reads TGTGCCACCAGTGGGAGGACAGGGGGGACCCAGTACTTC.

This chain's CDR3 is CASSERPGGSYNEQFF. DNA for the CDR3: TGTGCCAGCAGTGAACGTCCAGGGGGGTCCTACAATGAGCAGTTCTTC. This chain joins TRBV6-4 and TRBJ2-1; a possible D gene is TRBD1 (7 bases). This CDR3 has 16 amino acids. Trimming pared 3 bases from V and 1 base from J, leaving 13 bases between. The germline V gene has CDR1 MRHNA and CDR2 SNTAGT.

This clone occurred once. The chain links TRBV4-2 to TRBJ2-1, with D perhaps matching TRBD2 (5 bases). CDR1 and CDR2 (germline): LGHNA, YNFKEQ. The V gene lost 0 bases and the J gene lost 2 bases, with 8 bases spanning the gap. CDR3 length: 15 residues. The CDR3 DNA reads as TGTGCCAGCAGCCAAGATCCAGCGGCCTACAATGAGCAGTTCTTC. The encoded protein is CASSQDPAAYNEQFF.

The chain uses TRBV27 and TRBJ1-6, with a possible D match to TRBD1 (6 bases). Germline CDR1 reads MNHEY; CDR2 reads SMNVEV (reference sequence). The length of the CDR3 is 16 residues. The V end was cut by 4 bases, the J end by 9 bases, with 19 bases between. This chain's CDR3 is CASSSVSWTDSSPLHF. CDR3 DNA: TGTGCCAGCAGTTCGGTCTCGTGGACAGATAGTTCACCCCTCCACTTT.

This clone has just a few counts. The genes are TRBV10-1 and TRBJ2-2; D remains unclear. CDR1 WNHNN and CDR2 SYGVQD come from the germline V gene (reference sequence). Trimming took 3 bases from V and 7 from J, leaving 9 bases between them. The CDR3 is 13 amino acids. The CDR3 here is CASSEPPFGELFF. CDR3 in DNA: TGCGCCAGCAGTGAACCCCCGTTCGGGGAGCTGTTTTTT.

The rearrangement uses TRBV4-1 and TRBJ2-2, with D unclear. CDR3 size: 13 residues. V lost 1 base and J lost 7, with 7 bases in between. From germline, CDR1 is MGHRA and CDR2 YSYEKL. The DNA for the CDR3 is TGCGCCAGCAGCCAAGTCGGCGTCGGGGAGCTGTTTTTT. Its protein product is CASSQVGVGELFF.

The chain couples TRBV7-8 to TRBJ1-2, with unresolved D. In germline, CDR1 is SGHVS, CDR2 FQNEAQ. The CDR3 sequence is 16 residues long. V shed 1 base and J shed 3 bases, with 15 bases lying between them. This CDR3 reads CASSLVGMRRHYGYTF. The CDR3 region has the DNA TGTGCCAGCAGCTTAGTAGGTATGCGACGGCACTATGGCTACACCTTC.

The chain has TRBV10-2 and TRBJ2-5; D is unresolved. This CDR3 comprises 13 residues. Germline lookup yields CDR1 WSHSY and CDR2 SAAADI. Trimming pared 0 bases from V and 5 bases from J, leaving 7 bases between. CDR3 bases: TGCGCCAGCAGTGAGTCGGGATTCGAGACCCAGTACTTC. Protein sequence: CASSESGFETQYF.

The rearrangement uses TRBV12-1 and TRBJ1-1. TRBV12-1 counts as a pseudogene. The CDR3 is made up of 15 amino acids. The CDR3 region is CASSFLVGGNTEAFF. The CDR3 DNA follows: TGTGCCAGCAGCTTTCTCGTTGGGGGGAACACTGAAGCTTTCTTT.

This chain links TRBV4-3 with TRBJ2-7; no definite D call. There are 16 residues in the CDR3. Per germline, CDR1 LGHNA and CDR2 YSLEER. Trimming pared 1 base from V and 0 bases from J, leaving 13 bases between. CDR3 loop: CASSQVAQESSYEQYF. The CDR3 nucleotides are TGCGCCAGCAGCCAAGTAGCCCAGGAGAGCTCCTACGAGCAGTACTTC.